A selection of T cell receptor beta chains follows, all from one sample in a study of shared clonotypes between healthy human individuals. TCRdb's table, derived via immunoSEQ multiplex PCR, lists solely in-frame clones and lacks some. Counted here are about 2 million clones, less than 95% occurring once; the ten biggest clones make up about 1.1%. Specimen: naive CD8+ T cells sorted from blood. Receptors originate from a man between 18 and 35 years old in good health. Both conserved end residues are part of each CDR3. Each record gives: V gene, J gene, CDR3 protein.

TRBV29-1	TRBJ2-1	CSVEGTSGSSEQFF
TRBV7-9	TRBJ1-2	CASSLSLVDYGYTF
TRBV4-3	TRBJ1-4	CASSQDHRGLEKLFF
TRBV5-1	TRBJ2-2	CASTPQGLNTGELFF
TRBV7-9	TRBJ2-7	CASSSPESYEQYF
TRBV27	TRBJ1-5	CASSLSLIQPQHF
TRBV7-3	TRBJ2-5	CASSIVPGETQYF
TRBV11-2	TRBJ2-2	CASSQPLLAGELFF
TRBV7-8	TRBJ1-4	CASSYLGTVDEKLFF
TRBV4-1	TRBJ1-1	CASSRGTPTEAFF
TRBV5-5	TRBJ1-1	CASSPVLGGHGTEAFF
TRBV9	TRBJ1-2	CASSVGGGDYGYTF
TRBV19	TRBJ1-1	CASKAWNTEAFF
TRBV7-9	TRBJ2-5	CASSSELTRGETQYF
TRBV7-7	TRBJ2-5	CASSLGHQETQYF
TRBV27	TRBJ2-7	CASSLDRDSYEQYF
TRBV30	TRBJ2-3	CAWSYSGGPGDTQYF
TRBV2	TRBJ2-5	CASSVTGGGETQYF
TRBV13	TRBJ2-5	CASSPEIGEETQYF
TRBV29-1	TRBJ2-1	CSVAGLNEQFF
TRBV4-1	TRBJ2-1	CASSQGRGLNSYNEQFF
TRBV28	TRBJ2-7	CASSFGAELDYEQYF
TRBV4-3	TRBJ2-1	CASSQDESGTGIYNEQFF
TRBV7-6	TRBJ2-1	CASSLGYNEQFF
TRBV29-1	TRBJ2-7	CSVDGVQGRYEQYF
TRBV7-8	TRBJ2-5	CASNQMDESQETQYF
TRBV7-9	TRBJ1-2	CASSSWDRSGYTF
TRBV27	TRBJ2-1	CASSSLLPGPPTEQFF
TRBV7-8	TRBJ2-1	CASSLILWGVSLNEQFF
TRBV7-9	TRBJ1-2	CASSPTTGEYGYTF
TRBV10-3	TRBJ1-4	CAISSMGPTKVF
TRBV4-1	TRBJ2-7	CASSQGDSKYDEQYF
TRBV27	TRBJ1-4	CASSLGTVNEKLFF
TRBV2	TRBJ2-7	CASSERGLGYYEQYF
TRBV29-1	TRBJ2-7	CSVRGVHEQYF
TRBV28	TRBJ2-3	CASSFRGRDTQYF
TRBV6-6	TRBJ2-7	CASSWGQGAHEQYF
TRBV19	TRBJ2-1	CASSIDLEGDEQFF
TRBV7-9	TRBJ2-5	CASSSADVGQETQYF
TRBV6-5	TRBJ2-7	CASSYSTGGVSYEQYF
TRBV9	TRBJ2-1	CASSLPRDEQFF
TRBV30	TRBJ2-3	CAWSVSGRADTQYF
TRBV30	TRBJ2-5	CAWNPRLAETQYF
TRBV4-1	TRBJ1-2	CASSPQVSVPALYGYTF
TRBV21-1	TRBJ1-6	CASSKDARVAGLLGPLHF
TRBV29-1	TRBJ1-1	CSVVVETEAFF
TRBV9	TRBJ2-6	CASSAEMAGANVLTF
TRBV28	TRBJ1-1	CASSYRGDTEAFF
TRBV9	TRBJ2-7	CASSTKTGTEQYF
TRBV27	TRBJ2-1	CASRASGPISYNEQFF
TRBV10-2	TRBJ2-7	CASREAGGPGEQYF
TRBV4-1	TRBJ2-2	CASSTLAGENTGELFF
TRBV7-2	TRBJ2-7	CASSPWTGGDEQYF
TRBV4-1	TRBJ1-6	CASSRGLSSYNSPLHF
TRBV19	TRBJ2-1	CASSPRDRGPGNEQFF
TRBV6-1	TRBJ2-7	CASSSLGEGYEQYF
TRBV10-3	TRBJ2-1	CAISVPGNEQFF